Presented here are 15 T cell receptor beta chains from one specimen sequenced in a study of shared clonotypes between healthy human individuals (dated by TCRdb to 2018 to 2020). The library came from the immunoSEQ multiplex PCR assay. TCRdb provides this immuneACCESS table in a form limited to in-frame rearrangements. Some clones are lacking; in checked studies, under half of them reflect an unresolved V gene, and why the rest are absent is not known. Recorded for this sample are around 1.1 million clones; 60% to 85% of them occurred a single time. 0.89% of the sample goes to the ten largest clones. Sequencing used memory CD4+ T cells from PBMCs. Sample cell subset or site, as interpreted from the label and publication: CD45RA-negative fraction. The source is a man younger than 35 in good health. Some clones in this sample may be carry-over from other donors' samples.

The chain links TRBV27 to TRBJ2-7; 10 positions match TRBD2. This CDR3 has 15 amino acids. Germline CDR1 and CDR2: MNHEY and SMNVEV (reference sequence). Germline trimming cut 5 bases from V and 4 bases from J; bases unmatched to any gene: 8. The CDR3 reads CASSPSPTSGYEQYF. In DNA form, the CDR3 reads TGTGCCAGCAGTCCCTCCCCGACTAGCGGGTACGAGCAGTACTTC.

This sequence joins TRBV5-4 and TRBJ1-2; no reliable D call. The CDR3 length is 15 residues. V was clipped by 0 bases and J by 3 bases, with 12 bases between them. The germline V gene encodes CDR1 SGHNT and CDR2 YYREEE (reference sequence). In DNA form, the CDR3 reads TGTGCCAGCAGCTTGGTTCGCAGCGAGGACTATGGCTACACCTTC. Protein: CASSLVRSEDYGYTF.

The J gene is TRBJ1-2, the V gene TRBV18; TRBD1 matches 9 bases. Per the germline V gene, CDR1 is KGHSH and CDR2 is LQKENI. V trimming: 3 bases; J trimming: 3 bases; junction bases outside the gene matches: 5. CDR3 length: 15 amino acids. CDR3 loop: CASSPRTGEDYGYTF. Written as DNA, the CDR3 is TGTGCCAGCTCACCCAGGACAGGGGAAGACTATGGCTACACCTTC.

The chain employs TRBV28 and TRBJ2-4; 9 bases fit TRBD1. V lost 1 base to trimming and J lost 5 bases; unmatched junction nucleotides: 6. This CDR3 has 16 residues. Germline V gives CDR1 MDHEN, CDR2 SYDVKM. CDR3 DNA: TGTGCCAGCAGTTTATTCTTGGGACAGGGCCAAAACATTCAGTACTTC. Protein: CASSLFLGQGQNIQYF. Full variable domain (rest looked up from reference TRBV28 and TRBJ2-4): DVKVTQSSRYLVKRTGEKVFLECVQDMDHENMFWYRQDPGLGLRLIYFSYDVKMKEKGDIPEGYSVSREKKERFSLILESASTNQTSMYLCASSLFLGQGQNIQYFGAGTRLSVL.

J is TRBJ1-4 and V is TRBV7-8; no reliable D call. V gave up 1 base and J gave up 4 bases, with 7 bases separating them. The CDR3 has 14 residues. Germline V lookup: CDR1 SGHVS, CDR2 FQNEAQ. CDR3 sequence: CASSLGIYNEKLFF. DNA for the CDR3: TGTGCCAGCAGCTTAGGCATATATAATGAAAAACTGTTTTTT. Drawing the rest from reference TRBV7-8 and TRBJ1-4, the complete variable domain is GAGVSQSPRYKVAKRGQDVALRCDPISGHVSLFWYQQALGQGPEFLTYFQNEAQLDKSGLPSDRFFAERPEGSVSTLKIQRTQQEDSAVYLCASSLGIYNEKLFFGSGTQLSVL.

V is TRBV28 and J is TRBJ1-4; maybe TRBD1 (6 bases). The CDR3 sequence is 15 residues long. Germline V gene lookup returns CDR1 MDHEN and CDR2 SYDVKM. V lost 11 bases and J lost 3, with 19 bases in between. Here the CDR3 reads CAGASGAGANEKLFF. The CDR3 nucleotides are TGTGCCGGAGCTTCTGGGGCAGGGGCTAATGAAAAACTGTTTTTT.

The chain joins TRBV28 to TRBJ2-7; 7 bases map to TRBD2. Unmatched junction bases numbered 7, after V lost 5 bases and J lost 0 bases. Germline values: CDR1 MDHEN, CDR2 SYDVKM. This CDR3 has 15 amino acids. The CDR3 is CASSGPGGGSYEQYF. Here the CDR3 DNA reads TGTGCCAGCAGTGGCCCTGGCGGGGGCTCCTACGAGCAGTACTTC.

The V call is TRBV30, the J call TRBJ2-5, with D hard to call. V was pared by 0 bases and J by 2 bases, with 13 bases between. The CDR3 consists of 15 residues. The germline V gene has CDR1 GTSNPN and CDR2 SVGIG (reference sequence). The CDR3 DNA follows: TGTGCCTGGAGTGTAAGGTTGGCCGGGCAAGAGACCCAGTACTTC. Amino acids: CAWSVRLAGQETQYF.

The J gene is TRBJ2-1, the V gene TRBV28; the match to TRBD2 covers 13 bases. The germline gives CDR1 MDHEN, CDR2 SYDVKM. This CDR3 is 16 amino acids long. V lost 6 bases, J lost 7 bases, and 9 bases stayed unmatched. DNA for the CDR3: TGTGCCAGCAGGCAGACTAGCGGGAGGTTGGTTAATGAGCAGTTCTTC. It codes for CASRQTSGRLVNEQFF. Full variable domain (outside the CDR3, taken from reference TRBV28 and TRBJ2-1): DVKVTQSSRYLVKRTGEKVFLECVQDMDHENMFWYRQDPGLGLRLIYFSYDVKMKEKGDIPEGYSVSREKKERFSLILESASTNQTSMYLCASRQTSGRLVNEQFFGPGTRLTVL.

The CDR3 reads CASRLGLADEQFF. The CDR3 nucleotides read TGTGCCAGCAGATTGGGTTTGGCTGATGAGCAGTTCTTC. J is TRBJ2-1 and V is TRBV4-2; D is ambiguous. Germline CDR1 and CDR2: LGHNA and YNFKEQ. The ends were cut back, 6 bases at V and 8 bases at J, with 14 bases in the middle. CDR3 length equals 13 residues.

The CDR3: CASSSASRGVQYF. The CDR3 region has the DNA TGTGCCAGCAGCTCCGCCAGCCGGGGGGTTCAGTACTTC. The chain uses TRBV9 and TRBJ2-4; 7 bases are shared with TRBD2. Germline lookup yields CDR1 SGDLS and CDR2 YYNGEE. Trimming cost V 4 bases and J 11 bases; bases outside gene matches: 9. This CDR3 is 13 amino acids long.

V usage is TRBV2 and J usage is TRBJ1-2; tentatively, D is TRBD1 (5 bases). V lost 7 bases to trimming and J lost 0 bases, with 12 bases between them. CDR1 is SNHLY, CDR2 FYNNEI, per germline. The CDR3 loop spans 14 amino acids. The CDR3 spells CASKTTGANYGYTF. In DNA form, the CDR3 reads TGTGCCAGCAAAACAACAGGAGCTAACTATGGCTACACCTTC.

The chain employs TRBV5-1 and TRBJ1-2, with D possibly TRBD1 on 5 matching bases. V was clipped by 4 bases and J by 1 base, with 11 bases between them. The CDR3 totals 14 residues. CDR1 and CDR2 from the germline V gene are SGHRS and YFSETQ. The CDR3 coding sequence is TGCGCCAGCAGCACCCGGGACGGTAACTATGGCTACACCTTC. Its protein product is CASSTRDGNYGYTF.

V and J are TRBV7-9 and TRBJ2-5, with 14 bases fitting TRBD2. The V gene's germline CDR1 is SEHNR and CDR2 FQNEAQ (reference sequence). J lost 6 bases, V lost 5 bases, and 8 bases had no gene match. This CDR3 is built from 16 residues. Here the CDR3 reads CASSLRTSGRRQTQYF. The CDR3 nucleotides read TGTGCCAGCAGCCTAAGGACTAGCGGGAGGAGGCAGACCCAGTACTTC.

This clone occurred a few times. The chain uses TRBV7-2 and TRBJ1-5; D not certain. V was clipped by 2 bases and J by 7 bases, with 12 bases between them. Germline V lookup: CDR1 SGHTA, CDR2 FQGNSA. The CDR3 extends over 14 amino acids. CDR3 sequence: CASSLRNAGQPQHF. CDR3 in DNA: TGTGCCAGCAGCTTAAGGAATGCGGGACAGCCCCAGCATTTT.